A single sample gave rise to the 2 T cell receptor beta chains below, sequenced in a study of T cells in Graves' hyperthyroidism and ophthalmopathy. The TCR beta CDR3 regions underwent amplification using RNA transcripts as the source. First-round RT-PCR targeting the TCR CDR3 was performed with the HTBI primer set. Each CDR3 protein is one row after TCRdb ran MiXCR on the multiplex PCR reads. The data hold 92,000 or so distinct CDR3 sequences, with around 50% observed a single time. Sequenced: blood. These receptors all come from a woman in her thirties or forties with Graves' hyperthyroidism.

This clonotype was recorded at least ten times. The genes are TRBV29-1 and TRBJ1-1; maybe TRBD1 (5 bases). The CDR3 is 15 amino acids. Germline V gene data show CDR1 as SQVTM and CDR2 as ANQGSEA. The CDR3 loop reads CRALRLGTRRTEAFF. As DNA, the CDR3 is TGCAGGGCTCTCCGTCTCGGGACCCGGAGGACTGAAGCTTTCTTT. Drawing the rest from reference TRBV29-1 and TRBJ1-1, the complete variable domain is SAVISQKPSRDICQRGTSLTIQCQVDSQVTMMFWYRQQPGQSLTLIATANQGSEATYESGFVIDKFPISRPNLTFSTLTVSNMSPEDSSIYLCRALRLGTRRTEAFFGQGTRLTVV.

This clonotype came up a few times. This chain uses TRBV12-3 or TRBV12-4 with TRBJ1-2, with 10 bases identical to TRBD1. The CDR3 covers 15 residues. J was trimmed by 4 bases and V by 3 bases; bases with no gene match: 5. The CDR3 DNA sequence: TGTGCCAGCAGTTTCCCGGGACAGGGGTCCTATGGCTACACCTTC. Its protein is CASSFPGQGSYGYTF.